Included here is one T cell receptor beta chain sequence, with context. Sequencing was performed with immunoSEQ multiplex PCR; in TCRdb, only in-frame clones are kept and a portion is missing. The sample lists 92,000 or so clones; about 92% were seen once. This specimen comes from a study of Tregs in tolerant kidney transplant recipients. The CDR3 is 15 residues long. The V and J ends lost 3 bases and 2 bases, in that order; junction bases with no gene match: 6. The germline CDR1 and CDR2 sequences are MNHNS and SASEGT. J is TRBJ2-7 and V is TRBV6-1; 8 nucleotides match TRBD1. This clonotype originated in a human donor in good health. Sequenced input: CD8+ T cells from blood. The CDR3 DNA reads as TGTGCCAGCAGTGATGGGGCAGGGGGCACCTACGAGCAGTACTTC. This codes for CASSDGAGGTYEQYF.